This is a list of T cell receptor beta chains from one sample in a study of T cells after yellow fever vaccination. TCRdb passed the 5' RACE reads through MiXCR, listing each CDR3 protein once. The repertoire includes about 340,000 distinct CDR3 sequences, 12% of them detected once, and 3.2% sits in the top ten. Specimen: CD4+ T cells sorted from PBMCs, collected 15 days after the yellow fever booster vaccination. These receptors all stem from a man aged 18 to 30 who received the YFV17D yellow fever vaccine. The CDR3 runs from the conserved cysteine through the conserved F or W. The order of the fields is J gene, clone size, D gene, V gene, CDR3 protein, CDR3 DNA. A D gene is named only where the DNA matches it firmly. Not every row has a clone size; where given, it reads once, few, many or a size class.

J gene: TRBJ1-2
clone size: few
D gene: .
V gene: TRBV9
CDR3 protein: CASSVGGRTPAYGYTF
CDR3 DNA: TGTGCCAGCAGCGTAGGGGGACGGACTCCCGCCTATGGCTACACCTTC

J gene: TRBJ2-7
clone size: few
D gene: .
V gene: TRBV18
CDR3 protein: CASSQGREYEQYF
CDR3 DNA: TGTGCCAGCTCACAGGGGAGAGAGTACGAGCAGTACTTC

J gene: TRBJ1-2
clone size: .
D gene: .
V gene: TRBV6-6
CDR3 protein: CATSWGGSEGYTF
CDR3 DNA: TGTGCCACCTCCTGGGGGGGGTCTGAAGGCTACACCTTC

J gene: TRBJ1-3
clone size: .
D gene: .
V gene: TRBV20-1
CDR3 protein: CSAFLLTGNTIYF
CDR3 DNA: TGCAGTGCTTTTCTTTTAACTGGAAACACCATATATTTT

J gene: TRBJ1-5
clone size: few
D gene: TRBD1
V gene: TRBV4-1
CDR3 protein: CASSQGIRDRGPGRNQPQHF
CDR3 DNA: TGCGCCAGCAGCCAAGGGATCCGGGACAGGGGGCCGGGGCGCAATCAGCCCCAGCATTTT

J gene: TRBJ2-3
clone size: few
D gene: .
V gene: TRBV4-3
CDR3 protein: CASSHGGGTDTQYF
CDR3 DNA: TGCGCCAGCAGCCATGGAGGGGGCACAGATACGCAGTATTTT

J gene: TRBJ2-7
clone size: .
D gene: TRBD1
V gene: TRBV3-1
CDR3 protein: CASSYPGQESEQYF
CDR3 DNA: TGTGCCAGCAGCTATCCGGGACAGGAGTCCGAGCAGTACTTC

J gene: TRBJ2-1
clone size: few
D gene: .
V gene: TRBV5-1
CDR3 protein: CASRVGRDEQFF
CDR3 DNA: TGCGCCAGCAGGGTGGGGCGGGATGAGCAGTTCTTC

J gene: TRBJ2-5
clone size: .
D gene: .
V gene: TRBV7-2
CDR3 protein: CASSLNSGEKETQYF
CDR3 DNA: TGTGCCAGCAGCTTAAATTCTGGGGAAAAAGAGACCCAGTACTTC

J gene: TRBJ1-5
clone size: .
D gene: .
V gene: TRBV15
CDR3 protein: CATSRDRNRVDQPQHF
CDR3 DNA: TGTGCCACCAGCAGAGATAGGAACAGGGTGGATCAGCCCCAGCATTTT

J gene: TRBJ1-2
clone size: many
D gene: .
V gene: TRBV7-2
CDR3 protein: CASSLFEGGGYTF
CDR3 DNA: TGTGCCAGCAGCTTATTTGAGGGCGGAGGCTACACCTTC

J gene: TRBJ2-2
clone size: .
D gene: .
V gene: TRBV27
CDR3 protein: CASSLYRPNTGELFF
CDR3 DNA: TGTGCCAGCAGTTTATACAGACCAAACACCGGGGAGCTGTTTTTT

J gene: TRBJ1-3
clone size: many
D gene: .
V gene: TRBV7-9
CDR3 protein: CASSLHGNTIYF
CDR3 DNA: TGTGCCAGCAGCTTACACGGAAACACCATATATTTT

J gene: TRBJ1-6
clone size: few
D gene: .
V gene: TRBV29-1
CDR3 protein: CSGNRNSPLHF
CDR3 DNA: TGCAGCGGCAACAGGAATTCACCCCTCCACTTT

J gene: TRBJ2-5
clone size: many
D gene: .
V gene: TRBV5-1
CDR3 protein: CASSPGHGSQETQYF
CDR3 DNA: TGCGCCAGCAGCCCCGGCCATGGCAGCCAAGAGACCCAGTACTTC

J gene: TRBJ2-2
clone size: many
D gene: .
V gene: TRBV19
CDR3 protein: CASSIDWTGELFF
CDR3 DNA: TGTGCCAGTAGTATAGACTGGACCGGGGAGCTGTTTTTT

J gene: TRBJ1-1
clone size: few
D gene: .
V gene: TRBV4-1
CDR3 protein: CASSQELDRIGRTEAFF
CDR3 DNA: TGCGCCAGCAGCCAAGAATTAGATAGGATAGGGAGAACTGAAGCTTTCTTT

J gene: TRBJ1-5
clone size: .
D gene: TRBD1
V gene: TRBV7-9
CDR3 protein: CASSPLLGQGSNQPQHF
CDR3 DNA: TGTGCCAGCAGCCCCCTGTTAGGACAGGGAAGCAATCAGCCCCAGCATTTT

J gene: TRBJ1-5
clone size: .
D gene: .
V gene: TRBV3-1
CDR3 protein: CASSQTGGYSNQPQHF
CDR3 DNA: TGTGCCAGCAGCCAAACAGGCGGATATAGCAATCAGCCCCAGCATTTT

J gene: TRBJ2-2
clone size: .
D gene: TRBD2
V gene: TRBV5-4
CDR3 protein: CASSLLAGGHTGELFF
CDR3 DNA: TGTGCCAGCAGCTTGTTAGCGGGGGGCCACACCGGGGAGCTGTTTTTT

J gene: TRBJ1-2
clone size: .
D gene: .
V gene: TRBV6-2/TRBV6-3
CDR3 protein: CASSPRQRRNGYTF
CDR3 DNA: TGTGCCAGCAGCCCCCGGCAGCGGAGGAATGGCTACACCTTC

J gene: TRBJ1-1
clone size: few
D gene: .
V gene: TRBV10-3
CDR3 protein: CAISDRGAEAFF
CDR3 DNA: TGTGCCATCAGTGATAGGGGGGCCGAAGCTTTCTTT

J gene: TRBJ2-6
clone size: few
D gene: .
V gene: TRBV6-5
CDR3 protein: CASSYSIGGANVLTF
CDR3 DNA: TGTGCCAGCAGTTACTCGATCGGAGGGGCCAACGTCCTGACTTTC

J gene: TRBJ2-3
clone size: few
D gene: .
V gene: TRBV10-3
CDR3 protein: CAIRQPAFGGPTDTQYF
CDR3 DNA: TGTGCCATCAGACAACCAGCGTTCGGGGGGCCCACAGATACGCAGTATTTT

J gene: TRBJ2-1
clone size: .
D gene: TRBD2
V gene: TRBV5-1
CDR3 protein: CASSSSGAGVNEQFF
CDR3 DNA: TGCGCCAGCAGCTCCTCAGGAGCGGGGGTGAATGAGCAGTTCTTC

J gene: TRBJ1-1
clone size: many
D gene: .
V gene: TRBV12-3/TRBV12-4
CDR3 protein: CTSSFTVGRSNTEAFF
CDR3 DNA: TGTACCAGCAGTTTTACCGTGGGTAGGTCAAACACTGAAGCTTTCTTT

J gene: TRBJ1-4
clone size: few
D gene: .
V gene: TRBV27
CDR3 protein: CASSPWATRGEKLFF
CDR3 DNA: TGTGCCAGCAGTCCATGGGCCACCCGTGGTGAAAAACTGTTTTTT

J gene: TRBJ1-6
clone size: .
D gene: TRBD1
V gene: TRBV2
CDR3 protein: CASRPDRGLSPLHF
CDR3 DNA: TGTGCCAGCCGCCCGGACAGGGGGCTTTCACCCCTCCACTTT

J gene: TRBJ2-1
clone size: once
D gene: TRBD1
V gene: TRBV6-1
CDR3 protein: CASMRTGVNEQFF
CDR3 DNA: TGTGCCAGCATGAGGACAGGGGTTAATGAGCAGTTCTTC

J gene: TRBJ2-5
clone size: few
D gene: .
V gene: TRBV20-1
CDR3 protein: CSARRAPTEETQYF
CDR3 DNA: TGCAGTGCCCGAAGGGCCCCAACGGAAGAGACCCAGTACTTC

J gene: TRBJ2-2
clone size: .
D gene: .
V gene: TRBV6-5
CDR3 protein: CASSYSTHTGELFF
CDR3 DNA: TGTGCCAGCAGTTACTCGACCCACACCGGGGAGCTGTTTTTT

J gene: TRBJ2-2
clone size: .
D gene: .
V gene: TRBV7-2
CDR3 protein: CASSLAGGALGELFF
CDR3 DNA: TGTGCCAGCAGCTTAGCGGGGGGGGCCCTCGGGGAGCTGTTTTTT

J gene: TRBJ2-3
clone size: few
D gene: .
V gene: TRBV10-3
CDR3 protein: CAIRSADTQYF
CDR3 DNA: TGTGCCATCAGATCCGCAGATACGCAGTATTTT